These 11 T cell receptor beta chains were sequenced from one sample in a study of blood T cell repertoires in COVID-19. The repertoire was sequenced with immunoSEQ multiplex PCR; TCRdb's copy has only in-frame clones and lacks some. Of about 170,000 clones in the sample, around 67% were seen once. Sequences were obtained from peripheral blood. These receptors all stem from a woman of 80 years or more with acute or convalescent COVID-19.

The chain joins TRBV2 to TRBJ2-1; D is perhaps TRBD2 (5 bases). The CDR3 totals 15 residues. CDR1 and CDR2 from the germline V gene are SNHLY and FYNNEI. Trimming pared 3 bases from V and 4 bases from J, leaving 13 bases between. The CDR3 bases are TGTGCCAGCAGTGATACTAGGTTTGGGTACAATGAGCAGTTCTTC. Amino acids: CASSDTRFGYNEQFF.

The rearrangement joins TRBV2 to TRBJ1-5; a possible D gene is TRBD1 (5 bases). The CDR3 spans 13 residues. CDR1 is SNHLY, CDR2 FYNNEI, per germline. Trimming took off 6 bases at V and 7 bases at J, with 13 bases between the two ends. CDR3 nucleotide sequence: TGTGCCAGCAGCCAGGGCCCCCGGCAGCCCCAGCATTTT. It yields the protein CASSQGPRQPQHF.

The V call is TRBV3-1 (or the pseudogene TRBV3-2), the J call TRBJ2-7; tentative D call: TRBD1 (6 bases). CDR1 and CDR2 (germline): LGHDT, YNNKEL (reference sequence). The ends were cut back, 4 bases at V and 3 bases at J, with 19 bases in the middle. There are 16 residues in the CDR3. CDR3 DNA: TGTGCCAGCAGCCCTCAACCAACAGGGTTTATCTACGAGCAGTACTTC. The encoded protein is CASSPQPTGFIYEQYF.

The J gene is TRBJ2-5, the V gene TRBV18, with D possibly matching TRBD2 (7 bases). Per the germline V gene, CDR1 is KGHSH and CDR2 is LQKENI. The CDR3 loop spans 17 amino acids. V lost 3 bases, J lost 1 base, and 18 bases lay in between. The CDR3 reads CASSPVGGLNAQETQYF. As DNA, the CDR3 is TGTGCCAGCTCACCTGTGGGGGGGCTTAACGCCCAAGAGACCCAGTACTTC.

The chain uses TRBV7-9 and TRBJ2-3; D is possibly TRBD1 (6 bases). CDR1 SEHNR and CDR2 FQNEAQ come from the germline V gene (reference sequence). There are 16 residues in the CDR3. The V gene lost 2 bases and the J gene lost 3 bases, with 15 bases spanning the gap. CDR3 DNA sequence: TGTGCCAGCAGCTTATTTAGGACAGCCACTACAGATACGCAGTATTTT. Translating it yields CASSLFRTATTDTQYF.

This rearrangement joins TRBV18 to TRBJ2-2; tentative D call: TRBD2 (6 bases). CDR3 length: 15 residues. Germline CDR1 and CDR2: KGHSH and LQKENI. V was clipped by 3 bases and J by 0 bases, with 8 bases between them. The CDR3 sequence is CASSPGLTNTGELFF. In DNA form, the CDR3 reads TGTGCCAGCTCACCCGGACTAACGAACACCGGGGAGCTGTTTTTT.

The gene calls are TRBV29-1 and TRBJ1-1; D remains unclear. Trimming took off 5 bases at V and 1 base at J, with 11 bases between the two ends. The length of the CDR3 is 13 residues. The V gene's germline CDR1 is SQVTM and CDR2 ANQGSEA. CDR3 loop: CSVFLSPNTEAFF. DNA of the CDR3: TGCAGCGTTTTCTTGTCCCCGAACACTGAAGCTTTCTTT.

This clone was observed once. The genes are TRBV5-1 and TRBJ1-4; no definite D call. Trimming removed 3 bases at V and 8 bases at J, with 17 bases between. The CDR3 length is 15 residues. Germline CDR1 and CDR2: SGHRS and YFSETQ. DNA for the CDR3: TGCGCCAGCAGCTCCAGTGGGTTTCGGGGAGAAAAACTGTTTTTT. This encodes CASSSSGFRGEKLFF.

The chain couples TRBV3-1 (or the pseudogene TRBV3-2) to TRBJ2-1, with a tentative D call TRBD2 (6 bases). The ends were cut back, 4 bases at V and 10 bases at J, with 14 bases in the middle. In germline, CDR1 is LGHDT, CDR2 YNNKEL (reference sequence). CDR3 length equals 13 residues. CDR3 amino acids: CASSLPGSPEQFF. Here the CDR3 DNA reads TGTGCCAGCAGCCTCCCCGGGAGCCCAGAGCAGTTCTTC.

CDR3: CASKEGQSTDTQYF. The CDR3 coding sequence is TGTGCCAGCAAGGAGGGGCAAAGCACAGATACGCAGTATTTT. The V and J genes are TRBV7-9 and TRBJ2-3; D possibly corresponds to TRBD2 (6 bases). CDR3 size: 14 residues. Trimming stripped 7 bases from V and 0 bases from J, with 11 bases between. Germline lookup yields CDR1 SEHNR and CDR2 FQNEAQ (reference sequence).

The CDR3 is CASSLFGGEQYF. CDR3 bases: TGTGCCAGCAGTTTATTCGGCGGCGAGCAGTACTTC. The chain carries TRBV27 and TRBJ2-7; D uncertain. The germline V gene encodes CDR1 MNHEY and CDR2 SMNVEV (reference sequence). The CDR3 spans 12 residues. V shed 1 base and J shed 6 bases, with 7 bases lying between them.